This T cell receptor (beta chain) was recorded in a study of blood T cell repertoires in COVID-19. Overall study: The United States, Italy and Spain were the sources of the acute and convalescent COVID-19 samples. T cells, B-cell-depleted T cells, or PBMCs provided the cDNA or gDNA that served as material.

Study processing details: From reference gene primer amplification, estimates of nucleated cell counts were derived. TCRdb's table, derived via immunoSEQ multiplex PCR, lists solely in-frame clones and lacks some. Clonal size and the V and J genes are those of that table, whereas D and trimming came from the DNA. The sample gives roughly 670,000 clones, over 80% of which show up once; roughly 0.26% is in the top ten. The germline V gene encodes CDR1 SGHNT and CDR2 YYREEE (reference sequence). This CDR3 is 13 amino acids long. Trimming removed 3 bases from V and 10 bases from J, with 16 bases in between.

This chain uses TRBV5-4 with TRBJ1-2; maybe TRBD1 (5 bases). The clonotype originates from a woman younger than 30 with acute or convalescent COVID-19. The sample consisted of peripheral blood. The CDR3 DNA reads as TGTGCCAGCAGCTCCTCAACCGGACAACTCTACACCTTC. This gives the protein CASSSSTGQLYTF.